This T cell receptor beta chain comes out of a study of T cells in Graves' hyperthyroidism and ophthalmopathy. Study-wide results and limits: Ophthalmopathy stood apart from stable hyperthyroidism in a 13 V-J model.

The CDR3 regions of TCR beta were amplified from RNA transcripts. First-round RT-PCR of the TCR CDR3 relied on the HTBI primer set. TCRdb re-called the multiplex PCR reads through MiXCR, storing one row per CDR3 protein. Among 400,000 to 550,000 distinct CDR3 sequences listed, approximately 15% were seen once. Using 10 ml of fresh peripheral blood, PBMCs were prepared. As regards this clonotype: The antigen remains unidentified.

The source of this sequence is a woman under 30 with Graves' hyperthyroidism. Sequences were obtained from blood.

CDR3 nucleotide sequence: TGTGCCAGCACCTTTTTACCCGTCAGCCGCAATGAGCAGTTCTTC. Translating gives CASTFLPVSRNEQFF. J is TRBJ2-1 and V is TRBV6-1; D gene ambiguous. The V gene lost 7 bases and the J gene lost 6 bases, with 19 bases spanning the gap. CDR1 and CDR2 from the germline V gene are MNHNS and SASEGT. The CDR3 is 15 amino acids.